Listed below are T cell receptor beta chains from one sample, sequenced in a study of cytomegalovirus exposure and HLA in healthy donors. Using immunoSEQ multiplex PCR, the repertoire was profiled, and TCRdb retains in-frame clones only, with some absent. The sample has about 200,000 clones, approximately 85% seen once. The sequencing input was PBMCs. Receptors were obtained from a woman between 40 and 50 years old in good health and CMV-seronegative. CDR3s include the opening cysteine and the closing phenylalanine or tryptophan. The D gene is left open where the match is weak. Not every row has a clone size; where given, it reads once, few, many or a size class.

TRBV6-5,.,TRBD1,TRBJ2-3,TGTGCCACCACCGGGACAGGGTTTCATACGCAGTATTTT,CATTGTGFHTQYF
TRBV28,.,.,TRBJ2-6,TGTGCCAGCGGGATCAGGGACTCTGGGGCCAACGTCCTGACTTTC,CASGIRDSGANVLTF
TRBV29-1,.,.,TRBJ2-5,TGCAGCGTTGCGGTTAGCGCCCGGGCCCAGTACTTC,CSVAVSARAQYF
TRBV7-2,.,.,TRBJ2-3,TGTGCCAGCAGCCCACATCACCGTACAGGGCGAACGGATACGCAGTATTTT,CASSPHHRTGRTDTQYF
TRBV5-1,.,TRBD1,TRBJ1-2,TGCGCCAGCAGCTCAGGGGGACAGGGGGCAGGTGGCTACACCTTC,CASSSGGQGAGGYTF
TRBV5-4,once,.,TRBJ2-7,TGTGCCAGCAGCCATACAGGGTACGAGCAGTACTTC,CASSHTGYEQYF
TRBV10-3,.,TRBD2,TRBJ2-1,TGTGCCATCAGTGGGGGACTAGCGGGGGGGGGCAATGAGCAGTTCTTC,CAISGGLAGGGNEQFF
TRBV29-1,.,.,TRBJ2-2,TGCAGCGTTGTGGCTGGGGGCACTGGGGAGCTGTTTTTT,CSVVAGGTGELFF
TRBV5-4,.,TRBD1,TRBJ1-1,TGTGCCAGCAGCTTGGCCGGGACAGACACTGAAGCTTTCTTT,CASSLAGTDTEAFF
TRBV20-1,.,.,TRBJ2-7,TGCAGTGCTAGAGATCTGGAGCAGTACTTC,CSARDLEQYF
TRBV18,.,.,TRBJ1-5,TGTGCCAGCTCACCAGGGGCCGGCAATCAGCCCCAGCATTTT,CASSPGAGNQPQHF
TRBV7-2,.,TRBD1,TRBJ1-1,TGTGCCAGCAGCCCCCCCGGGACAGGGTCTGAAGCTTTCTTT,CASSPPGTGSEAFF
TRBV21-1,.,.,TRBJ1-2,TGTGCCAGCACCGGGGGGCGCTCGAAAGGCTACACCTTC,CASTGGRSKGYTF
TRBV10-1,.,TRBD2,TRBJ2-4,TGCGCCAGCAGCCAAAGCGGGAGCCAAAACATTCAGTACTTC,CASSQSGSQNIQYF
TRBV19,.,.,TRBJ1-4,TGTGCCAGTAGTACGGTGATTCTTGAAAAACTGTTTTTT,CASSTVILEKLFF
TRBV30,.,.,TRBJ2-6,TGTGCCTGGAGTGTACGGGGTTCTGGGGCCAACGTCCTGACTTTC,CAWSVRGSGANVLTF
TRBV18,.,TRBD1,TRBJ2-7,TGTGCCAGCTCAAGAGAGGACAGGGGCAACGAGCAGTACTTC,CASSREDRGNEQYF
TRBV7-2,.,.,TRBJ1-6,TGTGCCAGCAGCCCAACAGGGAGAGGTAGATATAATTCACCCCTCCACTTT,CASSPTGRGRYNSPLHF
TRBV6-1,few,TRBD1,TRBJ1-5,TGTGCCAGCAGTGCCTCCGGGACAGGGGTTCAGCCCCAGCATTTT,CASSASGTGVQPQHF
TRBV5-1,few,.,TRBJ1-4,TGCGCCAGCAGCGTGGGACACTCAAATGAAAAACTGTTTTTT,CASSVGHSNEKLFF
TRBV27,.,TRBD1,TRBJ1-2,TGTGCCAGCAGTCCTATATTCGATCCTCAGGGGGCCCGCTATGGCTACACCTTC,CASSPIFDPQGARYGYTF
TRBV30,.,.,TRBJ2-5,TGTGCCTGGCGGGGTAGCGGTCAAGAGACCCAGTACTTC,CAWRGSGQETQYF
TRBV29-1,.,TRBD2,TRBJ2-2,TGCAGCGTTGAAGATCATCTAGCGGGAGGGTACACCGGGGAGCTGTTTTTT,CSVEDHLAGGYTGELFF
TRBV30,.,.,TRBJ1-1,TGTGCCTGGAGCGCCAGCAGGGTCACTGAAGCTTTCTTT,CAWSASRVTEAFF
TRBV28,.,TRBD2,TRBJ2-3,TGTGCCAGCAGTGTGCTAGCGGGAGGGCGGAGAGATACGCAGTATTTT,CASSVLAGGRRDTQYF
TRBV30,few,TRBD2,TRBJ2-3,TGTGCCTGGGAAGGACTAGGCACGCAGTATTTT,CAWEGLGTQYF
TRBV2,.,.,TRBJ2-5,TGTGCCAGCAGTGAAGCCGCGTCGGGGGAGACCCAGTACTTC,CASSEAASGETQYF
TRBV7-9,.,.,TRBJ1-2,TGTGCCAGCAGCTACTACAGAGAGGGGGAAGGCTACACCTTC,CASSYYREGEGYTF
TRBV7-2,few,TRBD1,TRBJ1-4,TGTGCCAGCAGTTGGGACAGGGGTAATAAAAAACTGTTTTTT,CASSWDRGNKKLFF
TRBV28,.,.,TRBJ1-1,TGTGCCAGCAGTTTACCCTCCCTTAACACTGAAGCTTTCTTT,CASSLPSLNTEAFF
TRBV21-1,.,.,TRBJ2-6,TGTGCCAGCAGCAATGAAGAGGGAACGGAAGGGGCCAACGTCCTGACTTTC,CASSNEEGTEGANVLTF
TRBV28,.,.,TRBJ1-5,TGTGCCAGCCTCCAATGGGGCAGGGGAAGCAATCAGCCCCAGCATTTT,CASLQWGRGSNQPQHF
TRBV12-5,few,.,TRBJ1-3,TGTGCTAGGCCCGCTCTTCGGGGTGGAAACACCATATATTTT,CARPALRGGNTIYF
TRBV10-2,.,.,TRBJ1-1,TGCGCCAGCAGTGATAACAGGGTGTTCCCAAGGTACACTGAAGCTTTCTTT,CASSDNRVFPRYTEAFF
TRBV5-1,.,.,TRBJ2-2,TGCGCCAGCAGCCCTAACACCGGGGAGCTGTTTTTT,CASSPNTGELFF
TRBV9,once,.,TRBJ2-3,TGTGCCAGCAGCGCCCAAGCTAGCACAGATACGCAGTATTTT,CASSAQASTDTQYF
TRBV6-6,once,TRBD1,TRBJ1-4,TGTGCCAGCGGGGACAGAGGAAATGAAAAACTGTTTTTT,CASGDRGNEKLFF
TRBV7-6,.,TRBD1,TRBJ2-4,TGTGCCAGCAGCTCCGGGACAGGGGGGAACATTCAGTACTTC,CASSSGTGGNIQYF
TRBV18,.,TRBD1,TRBJ2-7,TGTGCCAGCTCGCGGGCGGAAGGGGCGATACAGGGGCCCTACGAGCAGTACTTC,CASSRAEGAIQGPYEQYF
TRBV2,.,TRBD1,TRBJ2-3,TGTGCCAGCAGGGACAGGGGAGGCACAGATACGCAGTATTTT,CASRDRGGTDTQYF
TRBV6-5,.,.,TRBJ2-3,TGTGCCAGCAGAGACCCGAGGGGCACAGATACGCAGTATTTT,CASRDPRGTDTQYF
TRBV18,.,.,TRBJ2-2,TGTGCCAGCTCACCGTTAGGGGCGAACACCGGGGAGCTGTTTTTT,CASSPLGANTGELFF
TRBV5-8,.,.,TRBJ1-2,TGTGCCAGCAGCGTGGGGCCGGGACTGATGTATGGCTACACCTTC,CASSVGPGLMYGYTF